This T cell receptor beta chain was sequenced in a study of post-analysis software for immune sequencing data. Looking at the study overall: As for disease course, relapsing-remitting, secondary progressive and progressive-relapsing multiple sclerosis were all included. Overall study findings and caveats: In multiple sclerosis, normalized Chao1 diversity was significantly below that of controls. With TRBV5-6, TRBV5-1 and TRBV20-1 included, about five TRBV segments were more frequent in patients than in controls.

On this clonotype itself: What it binds is unknown.

Unique molecular identifiers tagged the TCR beta cDNA libraries. It was from about 0.98 to 11 million T cells that 450,000 to 550,000 cDNA molecules came. TCRdb reprocessed the PCR reads via MiXCR and lists one record per CDR3 protein. The profile shows about 540,000 distinct CDR3 sequences, roughly 34% of them singletons. J was trimmed by 0 bases and V by 8 bases; bases with no gene match: 6. Germline assignment: CDR1 LGHDT and CDR2 YNNKEL (reference sequence). The CDR3 totals 14 residues. The receptor was derived from a girl under 18 with multiple sclerosis. V gene TRBV3-1 combines with J gene TRBJ2-5; the match to TRBD1 covers 7 bases. The sequenced sample was blood. CDR3 protein: CASVEGGYQETQYF. The CDR3 DNA reads TGTGCCAGCGTCGAAGGGGGCTACCAAGAGACCCAGTACTTC.